This TCR beta chain appears in the sequencing data of a study of T cells in localized non-small cell lung cancer. Study-wide findings and caveats: Uninvolved adjacent lung showed the highest T cell clonality, exceeding tumor. Sequencing involved a lone tumor region, leaving heterogeneity possible. Adjacent lung had a median 57 of the 100 largest tumor clones.

On this clone: Its antigen is as yet unknown.

The data were produced by immunoSEQ multiplex PCR, yet TCRdb's version contains in-frame clones alone and is incomplete. The data contain tens of thousands of clones, around nine tenths of them singletons. The sequencing used peripheral blood, collected before any cancer treatment. The source of this sequence is a female donor older than 55 with stage I squamous cell lung carcinoma.

CDR3 sequence: CSGLRGTQYF. The CDR3 DNA sequence: TGCAGCGGCCTCCGCGGGACCCAGTACTTC. This chain connects TRBV20-1 to TRBJ2-5, with D uncertain. The CDR3 runs 10 residues. Germline CDR1 DFQATT, CDR2 SNEGSKA (reference sequence).